The next 8 T cell receptor beta chains were all read from a single sample in a study of blood T cell repertoires in COVID-19. Sequencing used immunoSEQ multiplex PCR; TCRdb keeps in-frame clones, though not all of them. The sample holds 130,000 to 150,000 clones, approximately 84% seen once. The sample was peripheral blood. These receptors came from a human donor in a cohort sampled during active COVID-19.

The rearrangement joins TRBV7-2 to TRBJ2-7; a possible D gene is TRBD1 (6 bases). Germline loops: CDR1 SGHTA, CDR2 FQGNSA. The V gene lost 5 bases and the J gene lost 4 bases, with 12 bases spanning the gap. The CDR3 is 13 amino acids. CDR3: CASSMSGAYEQYF. In DNA, the CDR3 is TGTGCCAGCAGCATGTCAGGGGCTTACGAGCAGTACTTC.

This chain uses TRBV7-9 with TRBJ1-5, with D possibly TRBD1 on 5 matching bases. CDR3 length: 13 residues. Germline V CDR1 and CDR2: SEHNR, FQNEAQ (reference sequence). Trimming cost V 3 bases and J 3 bases, with 6 bases left between them. Here the CDR3 DNA reads TGTGCCAGCAGCTTGGACAACAATCAGCCCCAGCATTTT. Translating it yields CASSLDNNQPQHF.

The CDR3 DNA reads TGTGCCAGTAGTACGACAGGGGTGAACACTGAAGCTTTCTTT. Translating it yields CASSTTGVNTEAFF. The rearrangement links TRBV19 to TRBJ1-1; 8 bases line up with TRBD1. The CDR3 spans 14 residues. Unmatched junction bases numbered 1, after V lost 4 bases and J lost 0 bases. Germline V lookup: CDR1 LNHDA, CDR2 SQIVND (reference sequence).

The gene calls are TRBV11-3 and TRBJ2-5; no clear D. The CDR3 is made up of 14 amino acids. Deletions cut 0 bases from V and 1 base from J, with 6 bases between. Per the germline V gene, CDR1 is SGHNT and CDR2 is YENEEA. This CDR3 reads CASSLDPCQETQYF. The CDR3 nucleotides read TGTGCCAGCAGCTTAGACCCATGCCAAGAGACCCAGTACTTC.

The CDR3 loop is CASSPNRGKYF. The CDR3 nucleotides read TGTGCCAGCAGCCCCAACCGAGGGAAGTACTTC. The chain employs TRBV12-3 or TRBV12-4 and TRBJ2-7, with a tentative D call TRBD2 (5 bases). V was cut by 6 bases and J by 11 bases, with 14 bases left in between. There are 11 residues in the CDR3.

The chain recombines TRBV3-1 (or the pseudogene TRBV3-2) with TRBJ1-3; D is possibly TRBD1 (5 bases). The V end was cut by 3 bases, the J end by 12 bases, with 21 bases between. This CDR3 is built from 15 residues. Germline CDR1 and CDR2: LGHDT and YNNKEL (reference sequence). Here the CDR3 reads CASSQGDSYNPIIYF. CDR3 in DNA: TGTGCCAGCAGCCAGGGGGACTCCTATAACCCTATCATATATTTT.

The table lists this clone with a count of one. The rearrangement links TRBV6-5 to TRBJ1-1, with 7 bases that match TRBD1. This CDR3 has 14 residues. V shed 2 bases, J shed 6 bases, and the junction held 6 bases outside the gene matches. The V gene's germline CDR1 is MNHEY and CDR2 SVGAGI. The chain's CDR3 is CASSYRPGTAEAFF. CDR3 DNA: TGTGCCAGCAGTTACCGTCCCGGGACAGCTGAAGCTTTCTTT.

The chain links TRBV29-1 to TRBJ1-1; D call uncertain. Germline CDR1 is SQVTM and CDR2 is ANQGSEA. Trimming left V 5 bases short and J 0 bases short, with 10 bases between. The CDR3 runs to 13 residues. CDR3 protein: CSVRRGMNTEAFF. In nucleotides, the CDR3 is TGCAGCGTTCGGAGAGGGATGAACACTGAAGCTTTCTTT.